This T cell receptor (beta chain) was documented in a study of blood T cell repertoires in COVID-19. For the study at large: COVID-19 samples collected from the United States, Italy and Spain covered acute and convalescent phases. In each case, the material was cDNA or gDNA derived from T cells, B-cell-depleted T cells, or PBMCs.

Per the original data handling: Estimation of nucleated cell counts was performed using reference gene primer amplification. TCRdb's copy holds only in-frame clones and misses some; the assay was immunoSEQ multiplex PCR. V and J calls and clone size follow that table, whereas D and trimming were derived from the DNA. The sample includes 80,000 to 95,000 clones, 85% to 90% of them seen just once. The CDR3 covers 13 residues. Trimming left V 3 bases short and J 8 bases short, with 13 bases between. From germline, CDR1 is MDHEN and CDR2 SYDVKM. The TCR sequence derives from an elderly woman in a cohort sampled during active or convalescent COVID-19. This rearrangement joins TRBV28 to TRBJ1-2, with TRBD1 as a possible D gene (5 bases). Material for sequencing was peripheral blood. The CDR3 DNA is TGTGCCAGCAGTTTGGAGGGGTTCGTAGGCTACACCTTC. This gives the protein CASSLEGFVGYTF.